The 19 T cell receptor beta chains presented below share a single source sample, sequenced in a study of T cells in Graves' hyperthyroidism and ophthalmopathy. Amplification of TCR beta CDR3 regions was performed using RNA transcripts as template. The HTBI primer set drove a first-round RT-PCR of the TCR CDR3. TCRdb re-analysed the multiplex PCR reads in MiXCR, keeping a single row per CDR3 protein. The sample holds under 400,000 distinct CDR3 sequences, approximately 13% seen once. Source material: blood. These receptors all stem from a woman between 18 and 30 years old with Graves' hyperthyroidism.

This clonotype was observed many times. The chain couples TRBV6-1 to TRBJ1-5; 8 positions agree with TRBD1. V gave up 6 bases and J gave up 7 bases; unmatched junction bases: 8. CDR1 is MNHNS, CDR2 SASEGT, per germline. The CDR3 is 14 amino acids. The CDR3 spells CASSPDRGYQPQHF. CDR3 DNA: TGTGCCAGCAGCCCCGACAGGGGATACCAGCCCCAGCATTTT.

This clonotype was seen more than once but under ten times. The chain has TRBV29-1 and TRBJ2-6; either TRBD1 or TRBD2 may fit D (5 bases each). V was pared by 5 bases and J by 2 bases, with 19 bases between. The CDR3 extends over 17 amino acids. Germline V lookup: CDR1 SQVTM, CDR2 ANQGSEA. DNA of the CDR3: TGCAGCGTTTCGACGAGGGACCGGGGTACTGGGGCCAACGTCCTGACTTTC. This sequence encodes CSVSTRDRGTGANVLTF.

This clonotype was counted a few times. This chain links TRBV6-1 with TRBJ2-7; 11 nucleotides align to TRBD1. Looked up from germline, CDR1 is MNHNS and CDR2 is SASEGT. V lost 6 bases, J lost 4 bases, and 2 bases stayed unmatched. The CDR3 sequence is 13 residues long. This CDR3 is CASRGDRGYEQYF. The CDR3 nucleotides are TGTGCCAGCAGAGGGGACAGGGGGTACGAGCAGTACTTC.

J is TRBJ2-7 and V is TRBV19, with 9 bases aligning to TRBD1. The CDR3 has 17 amino acids. The V gene end was trimmed by 4 bases and the J gene end by 0 bases; junction bases not matched to a gene: 10. Germline values: CDR1 LNHDA, CDR2 SQIVND (reference sequence). CDR3 DNA: TGTGCCAGTAGTAGTTTTCAGCGGGACAGGGCCTCCTACGAGCAGTACTTC. Its translation: CASSSFQRDRASYEQYF.

The genes are TRBV20-1 and TRBJ2-7, with TRBD1 matching 7 bases. CDR1 DFQATT and CDR2 SNEGSKA come from the germline V gene (reference sequence). The CDR3 spans 13 residues. The CDR3 nucleotides are TGCAGCGGAACAGGGGAACGGTCCTACGAGCAGTACTTC. Translating it yields CSGTGERSYEQYF.

The table lists this clonotype with many counts. J is TRBJ1-5 and V is TRBV24-1; D perhaps matches TRBD1 (6 bases). CDR1 and CDR2 (germline): KGHDR, SFDVKD. Between the trimmed V and J ends, which lost 8 bases and 0 bases, there was a span of 13 bases. The CDR3 is made up of 15 amino acids. Here the CDR3 reads CATNWGRHSNQPQHF. CDR3 DNA sequence: TGTGCCACCAACTGGGGGCGTCATAGCAATCAGCCCCAGCATTTT.

This clonotype was found a few times. The genes are TRBV9 and TRBJ2-5; 7 positions agree with TRBD1. The V gene's germline CDR1 is SGDLS and CDR2 YYNGEE. This CDR3 spans 14 amino acids. V lost 3 bases, J lost 3 bases, and 5 bases stayed unmatched. The CDR3: CASSDQGVKETQYF. Here the CDR3 DNA reads TGTGCCAGCAGCGACCAGGGGGTAAAAGAGACCCAGTACTTC.

The chain combines TRBV18 with TRBJ2-5, with D hard to call. From germline, CDR1 is KGHSH and CDR2 LQKENI. V shed 3 bases and J shed 0 bases, with 5 bases lying between them. This CDR3 is 13 amino acids long. The CDR3 is CASSPEHQETQYF. The DNA for the CDR3 is TGTGCCAGCTCACCCGAGCACCAAGAGACCCAGTACTTC.

The genes are TRBV20-1 and TRBJ2-5; D is uncertain. The V end was cut by 5 bases, the J end by 3 bases, with 16 bases between. Per the germline V gene, CDR1 is DFQATT and CDR2 is SNEGSKA (reference sequence). The CDR3 sequence is 14 residues long. The CDR3, as DNA: TGCAGTGCTCAGGAGAGACCCTTTAAAGAGACCCAGTACTTC. Protein sequence: CSAQERPFKETQYF.

This clonotype was detected many times. J is TRBJ1-1 and V is TRBV3-1, with TRBD1 as a possible D gene (6 bases). Germline V lookup: CDR1 LGHDT, CDR2 YNNKEL (reference sequence). The ends were cut back, 0 bases at V and 4 bases at J, with 15 bases in the middle. The CDR3 contains 16 residues. CDR3 protein: CASSQEGRGGSTEAFF. CDR3 in DNA: TGTGCCAGCAGCCAAGAAGGGAGAGGGGGTAGCACTGAAGCTTTCTTT.

CDR3 in amino acids: CASSSEGNEQYF. Here the CDR3 DNA reads TGCGCCAGCAGCTCCGAGGGTAACGAGCAGTACTTC. The V and J genes are TRBV5-1 and TRBJ2-7; D is perhaps TRBD2 (5 bases). The CDR3 loop spans 12 amino acids. V was pared by 3 bases and J by 5 bases, with 9 bases between. CDR1 and CDR2 (germline): SGHRS, YFSETQ.

In its sample, this clonotype was seen many times. V usage is TRBV10-3 and J usage is TRBJ1-1; D unresolved. Germline CDR1 is ENHRY and CDR2 is SYGVKD. Trimming stripped 6 bases from V and 2 bases from J, with 16 bases between. This CDR3 has 15 amino acids. CDR3 bases: TGTGCCATCAGAGACCCCAGGAATAGAAACACTGAAGCTTTCTTT. Translated, it gives CAIRDPRNRNTEAFF.

This clonotype has just a few counts. V and J are TRBV30 and TRBJ2-7; D unclear. The CDR3 loop spans 12 amino acids. Trimming stripped 2 bases from V and 0 bases from J, with 5 bases between. From germline, CDR1 is GTSNPN and CDR2 SVGIG (reference sequence). The CDR3 nucleotides read TGTGCCTGGAGTTTTTTCTCCTACGAGCAGTACTTC. Translated: CAWSFFSYEQYF.

The table lists this clonotype with many counts. This CDR3 is CASSLSSGTANTEAFF. In DNA form, the CDR3 reads TGTGCCAGCAGCTTATCCTCCGGGACTGCGAACACTGAAGCTTTCTTT. The rearrangement uses TRBV11-2 and TRBJ1-1, with D possibly matching TRBD1 (5 bases). CDR1 is SGHAT, CDR2 FQNNGV, per germline. The ends were cut back, 2 bases at V and 1 base at J, with 14 bases in the middle. The CDR3 covers 16 residues.

Only a few counts were recorded for this clonotype. This sequence joins TRBV4-3 and TRBJ2-7; TRBD2 matches 10 bases. Losses at the gene ends were 0 bases for V and 2 bases for J; bases not matched to a gene: 13. CDR3 size: 19 residues. CDR1 LGHNA and CDR2 YSLEER come from the germline V gene. DNA for the CDR3: TGCGCCAGCAGCCAAGAAGTAGCTAGCGGGAGCGCTACCCCCTACGAGCAGTACTTC. Its translation: CASSQEVASGSATPYEQYF.

This clonotype was seen many times. The chain joins TRBV28 to TRBJ1-1; no clear D. This CDR3 region has 13 residues. V lost 2 bases, J lost 6 bases, and 10 bases lay in between. CDR1 and CDR2 (germline): MDHEN, SYDVKM. Written as DNA, the CDR3 is TGTGCCAGCAGTTTAAGGAGAGACGCTGAAGCTTTCTTT. This translates into CASSLRRDAEAFF.

Here the CDR3 reads CSARYGEGPFYNEQFF. CDR3 in DNA: TGCAGTGCTAGATACGGCGAGGGGCCCTTTTACAATGAGCAGTTCTTC. V usage is TRBV20-1 and J usage is TRBJ2-1; D assignment may be TRBD1 or TRBD2 (5 bases each). Deletions cut 2 bases from V and 4 bases from J, with 18 bases between. The CDR3 is 16 residues long. The V gene's germline CDR1 is DFQATT and CDR2 SNEGSKA (reference sequence).

This clonotype has a count of ten or more. The chain has TRBV7-3 and TRBJ2-7; weak D call: TRBD1 (5 bases). The V and J ends lost 8 bases and 6 bases respectively, with 17 bases between them. Germline assignment: CDR1 SGHTA and CDR2 FQGTGA. The CDR3 covers 13 residues. CDR3 amino acids: CASASGFLGEQYF. DNA for the CDR3: TGTGCCAGCGCCTCAGGGTTCCTCGGCGAGCAGTACTTC.

This sequence joins TRBV27 and TRBJ2-3; D possibly uses TRBD1 or TRBD2 (6 bases each). With 3 bases removed from V and 7 bases from J, the gap between germline ends came to 20 bases. There are 16 residues in the CDR3. Germline lookup yields CDR1 MNHEY and CDR2 SMNVEV (reference sequence). The CDR3 region has the DNA TGTGCCAGCAGTTTGGTGGGGGGCCGGGACCCCCATACGCAGTATTTT. Amino acids: CASSLVGGRDPHTQYF.